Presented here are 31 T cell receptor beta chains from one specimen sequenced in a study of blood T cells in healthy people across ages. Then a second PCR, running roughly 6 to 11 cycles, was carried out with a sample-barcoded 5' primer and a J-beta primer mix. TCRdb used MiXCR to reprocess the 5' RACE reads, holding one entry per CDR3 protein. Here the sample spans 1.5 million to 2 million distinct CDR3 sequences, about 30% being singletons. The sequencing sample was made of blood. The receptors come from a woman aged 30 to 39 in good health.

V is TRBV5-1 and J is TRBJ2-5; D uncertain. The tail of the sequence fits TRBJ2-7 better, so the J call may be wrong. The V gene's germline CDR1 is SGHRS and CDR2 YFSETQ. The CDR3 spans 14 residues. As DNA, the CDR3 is TGCGCCAGCAGCTACCTCGGCAATTCCTACGAGCAGTACTTC. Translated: CASSYLGNSYEQYF.

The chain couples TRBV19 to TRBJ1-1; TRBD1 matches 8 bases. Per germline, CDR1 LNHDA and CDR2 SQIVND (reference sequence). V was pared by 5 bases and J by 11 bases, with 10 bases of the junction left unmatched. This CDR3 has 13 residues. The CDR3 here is CASSSNRGSRAFF. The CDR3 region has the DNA TGTGCCAGTAGTTCAAACAGGGGGTCTAGGGCTTTCTTT.

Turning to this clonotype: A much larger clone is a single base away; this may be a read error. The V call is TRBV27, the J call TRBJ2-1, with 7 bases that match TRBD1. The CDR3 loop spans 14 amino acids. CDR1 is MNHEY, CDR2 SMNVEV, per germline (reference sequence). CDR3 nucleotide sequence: TGTGCCAGCAGTGACAGGGTAGGGGACAATGGGCAGTTCTTC. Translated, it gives CASSDRVGDNGQFF.

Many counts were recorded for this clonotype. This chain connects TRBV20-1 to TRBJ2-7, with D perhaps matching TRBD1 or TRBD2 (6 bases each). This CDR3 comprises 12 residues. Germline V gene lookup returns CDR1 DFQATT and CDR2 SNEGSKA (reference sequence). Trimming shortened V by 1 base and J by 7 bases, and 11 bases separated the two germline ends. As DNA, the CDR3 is TGCAGTGCTAGAGGCGGAGGGGGGGAGCAGTACTTC. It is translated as CSARGGGGEQYF.

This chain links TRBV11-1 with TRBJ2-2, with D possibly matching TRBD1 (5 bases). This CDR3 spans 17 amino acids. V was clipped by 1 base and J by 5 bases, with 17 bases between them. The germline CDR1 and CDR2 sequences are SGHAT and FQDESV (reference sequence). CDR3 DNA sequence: TGTGCCAGCAGCTTAGGGGGTGGAACAGGAGAAACCGGGGAGCTGTTTTTT. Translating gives CASSLGGGTGETGELFF.

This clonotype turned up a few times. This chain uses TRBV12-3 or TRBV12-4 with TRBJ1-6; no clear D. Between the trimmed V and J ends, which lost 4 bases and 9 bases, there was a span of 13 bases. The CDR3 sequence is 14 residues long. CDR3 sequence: CASSSFHLRSPLHF. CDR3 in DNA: TGTGCCAGCAGTTCCTTCCACCTCCGTTCACCCCTCCACTTT.

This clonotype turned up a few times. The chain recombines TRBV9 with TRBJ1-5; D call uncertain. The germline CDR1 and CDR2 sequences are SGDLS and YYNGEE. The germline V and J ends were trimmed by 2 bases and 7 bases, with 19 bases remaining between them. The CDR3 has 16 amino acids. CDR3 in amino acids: CASSVTPGSPEQPQHF. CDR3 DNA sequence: TGTGCCAGCAGCGTGACGCCGGGCTCTCCAGAACAGCCCCAGCATTTT.

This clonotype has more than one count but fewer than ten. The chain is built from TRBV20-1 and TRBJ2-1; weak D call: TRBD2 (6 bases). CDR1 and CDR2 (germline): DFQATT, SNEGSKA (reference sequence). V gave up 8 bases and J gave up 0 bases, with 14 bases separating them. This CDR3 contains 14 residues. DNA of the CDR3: TGCAGTCGCGGCAAGGGACTCTCCTACAATGAGCAGTTCTTC. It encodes CSRGKGLSYNEQFF.

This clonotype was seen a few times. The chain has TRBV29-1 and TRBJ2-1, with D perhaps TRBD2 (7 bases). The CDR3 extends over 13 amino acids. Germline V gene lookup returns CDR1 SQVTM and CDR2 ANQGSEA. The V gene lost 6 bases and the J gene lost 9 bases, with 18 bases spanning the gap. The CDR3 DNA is TGCAGCGTCCGAGGGGGGGGCCGGGTTGAGCAGTTCTTC. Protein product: CSVRGGGRVEQFF.

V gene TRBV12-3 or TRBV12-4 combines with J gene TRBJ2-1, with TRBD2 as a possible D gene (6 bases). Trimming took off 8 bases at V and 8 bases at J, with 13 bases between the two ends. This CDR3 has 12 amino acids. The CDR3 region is CASWDLSDEQFF. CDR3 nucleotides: TGTGCCAGCTGGGACTTGAGCGATGAGCAGTTCTTC.

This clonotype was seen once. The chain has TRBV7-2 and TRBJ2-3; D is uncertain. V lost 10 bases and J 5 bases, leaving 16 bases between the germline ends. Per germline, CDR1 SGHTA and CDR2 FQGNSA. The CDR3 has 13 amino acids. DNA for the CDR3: TGTGCCACCACAATCAGAAGCGAAGATACGCAGTATTTT. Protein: CATTIRSEDTQYF.

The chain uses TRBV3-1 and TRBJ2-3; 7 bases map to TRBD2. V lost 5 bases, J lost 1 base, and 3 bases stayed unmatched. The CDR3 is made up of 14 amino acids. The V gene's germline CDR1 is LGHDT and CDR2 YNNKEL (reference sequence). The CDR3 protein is CASSVRGGTDTQYF. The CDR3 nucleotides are TGTGCCAGCAGCGTCCGGGGGGGCACAGATACGCAGTATTTT.

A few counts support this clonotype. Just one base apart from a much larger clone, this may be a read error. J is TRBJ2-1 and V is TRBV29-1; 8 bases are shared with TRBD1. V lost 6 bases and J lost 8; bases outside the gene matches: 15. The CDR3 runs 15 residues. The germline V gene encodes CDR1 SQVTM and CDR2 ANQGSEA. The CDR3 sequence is CSVGDRIGGWDEQFF. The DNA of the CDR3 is TGCAGCGTGGGGGACAGGATTGGGGGCTGGGATGAGCAGTTCTTC.

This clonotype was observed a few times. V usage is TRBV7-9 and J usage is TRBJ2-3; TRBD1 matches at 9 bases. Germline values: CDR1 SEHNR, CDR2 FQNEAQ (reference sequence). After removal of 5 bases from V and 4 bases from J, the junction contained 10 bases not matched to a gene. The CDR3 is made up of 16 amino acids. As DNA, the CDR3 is TGTGCCAGCAGCACAGATGGGACAGGGAGGGCAGATACGCAGTATTTT. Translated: CASSTDGTGRADTQYF. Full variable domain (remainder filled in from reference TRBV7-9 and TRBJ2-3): DTGVSQNPRHKITKRGQNVTFRCDPISEHNRLYWYRQTLGQGPEFLTYFQNEAQLEKSRLLSDRFSAERPKGSFSTLEIQRTEQGDSAMYLCASSTDGTGRADTQYFGPGTRLTVL.

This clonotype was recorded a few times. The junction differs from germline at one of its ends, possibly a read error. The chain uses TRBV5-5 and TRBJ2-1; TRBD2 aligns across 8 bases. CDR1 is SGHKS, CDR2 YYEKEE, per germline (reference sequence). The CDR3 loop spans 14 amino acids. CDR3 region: CASSTGGSYNDQFF. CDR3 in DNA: TGTGCCAGCAGCACGGGGGGGTCCTACAATGATCAGTTCTTC. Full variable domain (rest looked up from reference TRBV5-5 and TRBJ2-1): DAGVTQSPTHLIKTRGQQVTLRCSPISGHKSVSWYQQVLGQGPQFIFQYYEKEERGRGNFPDRFSARQFPNYSSELNVNALLLGDSALYLCASSTGGSYNDQFFGPGTRLTVL.

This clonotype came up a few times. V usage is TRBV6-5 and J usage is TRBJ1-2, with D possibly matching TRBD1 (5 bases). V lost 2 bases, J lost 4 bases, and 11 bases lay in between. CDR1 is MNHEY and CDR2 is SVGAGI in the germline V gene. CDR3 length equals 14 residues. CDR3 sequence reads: CASSYRGRGYGYTF. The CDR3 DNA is TGTGCCAGCAGTTACAGGGGAAGAGGCTATGGCTACACCTTC.

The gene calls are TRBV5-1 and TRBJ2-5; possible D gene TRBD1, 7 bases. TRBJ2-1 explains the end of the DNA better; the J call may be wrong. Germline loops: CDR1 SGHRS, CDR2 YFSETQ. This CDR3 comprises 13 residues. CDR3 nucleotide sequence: TGCGCCAGCAGCCAGACCAGGGGGGAGACCCAGTTCTTC. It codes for CASSQTRGETQFF.

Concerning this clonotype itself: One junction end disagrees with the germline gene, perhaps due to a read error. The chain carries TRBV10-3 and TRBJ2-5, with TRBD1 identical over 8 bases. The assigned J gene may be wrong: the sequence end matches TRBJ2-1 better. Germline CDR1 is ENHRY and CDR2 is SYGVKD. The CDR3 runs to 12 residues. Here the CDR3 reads CAVSAGGETQFF. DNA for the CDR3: TGTGCCGTCAGTGCAGGGGGCGAGACCCAGTTCTTC.

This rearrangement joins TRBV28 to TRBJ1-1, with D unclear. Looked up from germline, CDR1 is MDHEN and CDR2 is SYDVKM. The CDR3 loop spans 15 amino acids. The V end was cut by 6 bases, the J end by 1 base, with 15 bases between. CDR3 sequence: CASSRSPPRNTEAFF. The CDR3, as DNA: TGTGCCAGCAGCCGCAGCCCCCCCAGGAACACTGAAGCTTTCTTT.

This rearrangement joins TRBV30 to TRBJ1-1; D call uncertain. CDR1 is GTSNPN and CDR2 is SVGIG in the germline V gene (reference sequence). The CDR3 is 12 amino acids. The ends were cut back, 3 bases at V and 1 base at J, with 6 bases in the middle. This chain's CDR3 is CAWSDQNTEAFF. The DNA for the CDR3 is TGTGCCTGGAGCGACCAGAACACTGAAGCTTTCTTT.

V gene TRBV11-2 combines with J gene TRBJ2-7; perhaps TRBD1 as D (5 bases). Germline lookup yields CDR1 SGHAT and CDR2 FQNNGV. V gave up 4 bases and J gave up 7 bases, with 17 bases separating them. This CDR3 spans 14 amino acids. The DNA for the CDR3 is TGTGCCAGCAGCTCCGACCCCAGGGCGAATGAGCAGTACTTC. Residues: CASSSDPRANEQYF.

CDR3 region: CAISGTHSYEQYF. The DNA of the CDR3 is TGTGCCATCAGTGGCACTCACTCCTACGAGCAGTACTTC. The chain employs TRBV10-3 and TRBJ2-7; the D is unclear. The germline gives CDR1 ENHRY, CDR2 SYGVKD. Between the trimmed V and J ends, which lost 4 bases and 0 bases, there was a span of 7 bases. The CDR3 is 13 amino acids.

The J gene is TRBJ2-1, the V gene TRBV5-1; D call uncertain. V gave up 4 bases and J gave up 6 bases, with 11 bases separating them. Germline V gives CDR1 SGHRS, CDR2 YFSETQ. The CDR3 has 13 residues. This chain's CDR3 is CASSPEGRNEQFF. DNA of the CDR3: TGCGCCAGCAGCCCCGAAGGGCGCAATGAGCAGTTCTTC.

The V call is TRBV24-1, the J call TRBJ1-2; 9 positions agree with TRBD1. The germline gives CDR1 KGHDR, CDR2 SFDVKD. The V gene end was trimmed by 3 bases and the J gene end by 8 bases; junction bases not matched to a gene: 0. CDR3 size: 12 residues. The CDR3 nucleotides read TGTGCCACCAGTGATACAGGGGGCGGCTACACCTTC. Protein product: CATSDTGGGYTF.

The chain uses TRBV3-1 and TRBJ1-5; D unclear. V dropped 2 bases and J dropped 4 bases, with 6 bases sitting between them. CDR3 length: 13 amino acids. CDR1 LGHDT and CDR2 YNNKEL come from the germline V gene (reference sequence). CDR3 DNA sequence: TGTGCCAGCAGCCAATTTACGAATCAGCCCCAGCATTTT. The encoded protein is CASSQFTNQPQHF.

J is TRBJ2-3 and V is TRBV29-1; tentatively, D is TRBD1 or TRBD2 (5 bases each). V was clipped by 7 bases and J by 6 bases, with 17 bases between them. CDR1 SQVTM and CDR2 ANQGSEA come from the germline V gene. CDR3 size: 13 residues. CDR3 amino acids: CSAAWGLRDTQYF. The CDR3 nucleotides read TGCAGCGCCGCGTGGGGGTTAAGGGATACGCAGTATTTT.

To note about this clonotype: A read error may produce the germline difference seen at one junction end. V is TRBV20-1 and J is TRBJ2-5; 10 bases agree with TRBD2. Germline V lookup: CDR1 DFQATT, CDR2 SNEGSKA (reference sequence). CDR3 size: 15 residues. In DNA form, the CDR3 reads TGCAGCGCTAGGGTGGCCGGGACTAGCGATGGTGAGCAGTACTTC. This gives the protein CSARVAGTSDGEQYF.

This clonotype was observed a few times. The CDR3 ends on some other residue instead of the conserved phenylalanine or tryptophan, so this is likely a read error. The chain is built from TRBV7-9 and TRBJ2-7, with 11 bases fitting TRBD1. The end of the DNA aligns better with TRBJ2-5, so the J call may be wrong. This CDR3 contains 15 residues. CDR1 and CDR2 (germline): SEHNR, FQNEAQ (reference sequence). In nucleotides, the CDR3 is TGTGCCAGCAGCCCTCGGACAGGGGGCGGGGAGACCCAGTACTTA. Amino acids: CASSPRTGGGETQYL.

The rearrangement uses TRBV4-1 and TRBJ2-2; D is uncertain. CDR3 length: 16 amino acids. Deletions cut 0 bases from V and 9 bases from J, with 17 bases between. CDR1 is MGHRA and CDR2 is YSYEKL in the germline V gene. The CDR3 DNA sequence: TGCGCCAGCAGCCAAGAGGGTCGGCTAGAGTCCAGGGAGCTGTTTTTT. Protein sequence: CASSQEGRLESRELFF.

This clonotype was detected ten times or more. CDR3 sequence (DNA): TGTGCCAGCAGCTTGGCCCCGCGGGGCTACACCTTC. Its translation is CASSLAPRGYTF. The chain links TRBV7-9 to TRBJ1-2; no clear D gene. The CDR3 has 12 amino acids. Germline lookup yields CDR1 SEHNR and CDR2 FQNEAQ (reference sequence). V gave up 3 bases and J gave up 8 bases, with 10 bases separating them.

CDR3 coding DNA: TGTGCCAGCAGTTATCTCTCGGGGGGAGGGCTCGATGAGCAGTTCTTC. This translates into CASSYLSGGGLDEQFF. The chain uses TRBV27 and TRBJ2-1; 7 bases match TRBD2. The CDR3 covers 16 residues. J was trimmed by 8 bases and V by 4 bases; bases with no gene match: 14. Germline assignment: CDR1 MNHEY and CDR2 SMNVEV (reference sequence).